This T cell receptor (beta chain) comes out of a study of blood T cell repertoires in COVID-19. Study at large: Sites in the United States, Italy and Spain provided acute and convalescent COVID-19 samples.

Each recovered donor of Cohort 3 presented with two negative PCRs, clearance, or symptom resolution. Methods used by the authors: The authors estimated nucleated cell counts from reference gene primer amplification. Using immunoSEQ multiplex PCR, the repertoire was profiled, and TCRdb retains in-frame clones only, with some absent. V and J calls plus clone size are reproduced from that table; the DNA served to infer D and trimming. The sample includes roughly 500,000 clones, around nine tenths of them seen just once. From germline, CDR1 is ENHRY and CDR2 SYGVKD. The CDR3 spans 15 residues. The junction had 8 bases not matched to a gene; V was cut back by 7 bases and J by 4 bases.

This chain connects TRBV10-3 to TRBJ1-3, with 9 bases matching TRBD1. This sequence was found in a woman in her thirties or forties who had recovered from COVID-19. What was sequenced was PBMCs or T cells enriched from blood (not recorded which). The CDR3 region is CAITAGTGYGNTIYF. DNA for the CDR3: TGTGCCATCACCGCCGGGACAGGGTACGGAAACACCATATATTTT.